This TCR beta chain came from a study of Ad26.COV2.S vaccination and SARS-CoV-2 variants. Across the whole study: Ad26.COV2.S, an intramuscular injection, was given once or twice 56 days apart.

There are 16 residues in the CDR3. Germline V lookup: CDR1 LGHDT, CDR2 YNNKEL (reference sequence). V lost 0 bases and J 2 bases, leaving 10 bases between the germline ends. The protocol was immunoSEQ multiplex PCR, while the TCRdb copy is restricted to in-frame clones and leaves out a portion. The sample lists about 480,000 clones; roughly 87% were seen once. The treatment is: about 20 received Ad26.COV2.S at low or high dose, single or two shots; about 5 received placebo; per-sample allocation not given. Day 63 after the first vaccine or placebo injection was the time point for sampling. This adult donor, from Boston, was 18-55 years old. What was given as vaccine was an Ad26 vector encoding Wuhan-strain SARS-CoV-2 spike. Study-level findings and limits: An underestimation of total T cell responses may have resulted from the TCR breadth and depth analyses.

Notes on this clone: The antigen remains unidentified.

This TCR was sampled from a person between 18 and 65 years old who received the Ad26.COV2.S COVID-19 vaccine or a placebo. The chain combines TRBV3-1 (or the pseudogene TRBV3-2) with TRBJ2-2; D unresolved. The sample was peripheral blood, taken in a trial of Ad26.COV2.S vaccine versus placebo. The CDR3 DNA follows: TGTGCCAGCAGCCAAGACAGTAATCCCAACACCGGGGAGCTGTTTTTT. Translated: CASSQDSNPNTGELFF.